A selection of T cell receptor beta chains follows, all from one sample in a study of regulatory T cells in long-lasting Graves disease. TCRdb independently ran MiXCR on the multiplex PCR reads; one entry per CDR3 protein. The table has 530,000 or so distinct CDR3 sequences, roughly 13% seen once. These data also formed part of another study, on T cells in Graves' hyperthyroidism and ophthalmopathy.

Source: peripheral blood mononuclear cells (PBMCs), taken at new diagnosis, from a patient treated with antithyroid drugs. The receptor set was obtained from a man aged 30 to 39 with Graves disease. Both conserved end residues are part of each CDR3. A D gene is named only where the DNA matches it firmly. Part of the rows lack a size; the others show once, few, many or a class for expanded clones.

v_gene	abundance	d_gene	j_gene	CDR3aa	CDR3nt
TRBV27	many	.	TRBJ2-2	CASSLSSYTGELFF	TGTGCCAGCAGTTTATCCTCCTACACCGGGGAGCTGTTTTTT
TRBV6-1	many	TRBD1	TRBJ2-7	CASRTGVTEQYF	TGTGCCAGCAGGACAGGGGTTACCGAGCAGTACTTC
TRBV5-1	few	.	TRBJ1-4	CASSLEGGADEKLFF	TGCGCCAGCAGCTTGGAGGGCGGGGCGGATGAAAAACTGTTTTTT
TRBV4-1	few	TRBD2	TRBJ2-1	CASSQRAQGPSGRDYNEQFF	TGCGCCAGCAGCCAAAGGGCTCAGGGGCCTAGCGGGAGGGACTACAATGAGCAGTTCTTC
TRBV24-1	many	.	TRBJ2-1	CATSDTRAGQQNEQFF	TGTGCCACCAGTGACACCCGAGCGGGACAACAGAATGAGCAGTTCTTC
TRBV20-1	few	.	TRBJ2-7	CSARRLGYEQYF	TGCAGTGCTAGACGGCTTGGCTACGAGCAGTACTTC
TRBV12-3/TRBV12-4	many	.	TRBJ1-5	CASSRDRSNQPQHF	TGTGCCAGCAGCCGCGACAGGAGCAATCAGCCCCAGCATTTT
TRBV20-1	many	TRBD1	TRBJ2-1	CSAARDSALNEQFF	TGCAGTGCCGCCAGGGACAGCGCTCTCAATGAGCAGTTCTTC
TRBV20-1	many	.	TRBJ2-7	CSAREGRLTYEQYF	TGCAGTGCTAGAGAGGGGAGGCTTACCTACGAGCAGTACTTC
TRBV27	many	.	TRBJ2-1	CASSLRLVSNEQFF	TGTGCCAGCAGTTTAAGACTAGTTAGCAATGAGCAGTTCTTC
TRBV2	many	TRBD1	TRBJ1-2	CATTGTGDYGYTF	TGTGCCACTACCGGGACAGGGGACTATGGCTACACCTTC
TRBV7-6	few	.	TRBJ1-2	CAVGHPDDGYTF	TGTGCCGTGGGACACCCAGATGACGGCTACACCTTC
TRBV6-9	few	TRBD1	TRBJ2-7	CASSYGPGGMTYEQYF	TGTGCCAGCAGTTACGGCCCAGGGGGCATGACATACGAGCAGTACTTC
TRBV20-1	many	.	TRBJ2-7	CSASHGYEQYF	TGCAGTGCTAGTCACGGTTACGAGCAGTACTTC
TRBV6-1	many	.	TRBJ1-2	CASGAGFYGYTF	TGTGCCAGCGGCGCAGGCTTCTATGGCTACACCTTC
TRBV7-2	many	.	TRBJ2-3	CASRPRERGHLSTDTQYF	TGTGCCAGCAGACCCCGGGAGCGAGGGCACCTTAGCACAGATACGCAGTATTTT
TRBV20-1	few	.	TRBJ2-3	CSAPGQLGTDTQYF	TGCAGTGCTCCCGGACAGTTGGGGACAGATACGCAGTATTTT
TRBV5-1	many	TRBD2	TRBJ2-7	CASSVGGSAYEQYF	TGTGCCAGCAGCGTGGGGGGGAGCGCCTACGAGCAGTACTTC
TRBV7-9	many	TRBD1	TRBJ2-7	CASSHRDRLYEQYF	TGTGCCAGCAGCCACCGGGACAGGCTCTACGAGCAGTACTTC
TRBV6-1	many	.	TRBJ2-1	CASSAESVNEQFF	TGTGCCAGCAGTGCTGAGTCAGTGAATGAGCAGTTCTTC
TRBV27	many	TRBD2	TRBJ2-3	CASRKGLSGADTQYF	TGTGCCAGCAGGAAGGGACTATCCGGGGCAGATACGCAGTATTTT
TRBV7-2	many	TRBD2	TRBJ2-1	CASSLEGGRVVNEQFF	TGTGCCAGCAGCTTAGAGGGCGGGAGGGTGGTAAATGAGCAGTTCTTC
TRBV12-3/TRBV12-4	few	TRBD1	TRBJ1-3	CASSFRTGGNTIYF	TGTGCCAGCAGCTTTAGGACAGGTGGAAACACCATATATTTT
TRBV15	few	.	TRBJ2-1	CATSISPSSYNEQFF	TGTGCCACCAGCATCTCTCCAAGCTCCTACAATGAGCAGTTCTTC
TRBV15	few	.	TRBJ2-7	CAASRGGYEQYF	TGTGCCGCCAGCAGAGGTGGCTACGAGCAGTACTTC
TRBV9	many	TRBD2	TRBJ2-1	CASGGLAVNNEQFF	TGTGCCAGCGGGGGACTAGCGGTGAACAATGAGCAGTTCTTC
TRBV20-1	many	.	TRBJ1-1	CSTPGTEAFF	TGCAGTACCCCGGGCACTGAAGCTTTCTTT
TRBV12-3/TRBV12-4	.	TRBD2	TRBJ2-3	CASSSLAGPFTQYF	TGTGCCAGCAGTTCACTAGCGGGGCCTTTTACGCAGTATTTT
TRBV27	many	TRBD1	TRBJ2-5	CASSLSTGEETQYF	TGTGCCAGCAGTTTATCAACAGGGGAAGAGACCCAGTACTTC
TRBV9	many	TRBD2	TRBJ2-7	CASSTEAGGPYEQYF	TGTGCCAGCAGCACCGAGGCGGGAGGGCCCTACGAGCAGTACTTC
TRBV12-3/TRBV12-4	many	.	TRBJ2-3	CASTLQGRTDTQYF	TGTGCCAGCACCCTGCAGGGGCGCACAGATACGCAGTATTTT
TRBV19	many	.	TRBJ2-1	CASRTNLNNEQFF	TGTGCCAGTAGGACTAACCTTAACAATGAGCAGTTCTTC
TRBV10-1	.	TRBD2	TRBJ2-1	CASSEGLAGGGFQFF	TGCGCCAGCAGTGAGGGACTAGCGGGTGGGGGGTTCCAGTTCTTC
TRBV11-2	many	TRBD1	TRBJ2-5	CASSSPQGAKETQYF	TGTGCCAGCAGCTCTCCTCAGGGGGCTAAGGAGACCCAGTACTTC
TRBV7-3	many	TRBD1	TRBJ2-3	CASSLQGAAIDTQYF	TGTGCCAGCAGCTTACAGGGGGCGGCGATAGATACGCAGTATTTT
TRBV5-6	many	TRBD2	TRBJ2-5	CASSFASGTGQETQYF	TGTGCCAGCAGCTTCGCTAGCGGAACGGGGCAAGAGACCCAGTACTTC
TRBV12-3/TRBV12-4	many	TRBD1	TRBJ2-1	CASSLGPGTVNEQFF	TGTGCCAGCAGTTTAGGTCCCGGGACAGTCAATGAGCAGTTCTTC
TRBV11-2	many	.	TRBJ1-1	CASSPWQVNTEAFF	TGTGCCAGCAGCCCCTGGCAGGTGAACACTGAAGCTTTCTTT
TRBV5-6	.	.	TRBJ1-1	CASSWGLVLNTEAFF	TGTGCCAGCAGCTGGGGGCTAGTGCTGAACACTGAAGCTTTCTTT
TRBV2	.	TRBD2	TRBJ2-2	CASRDWQGGTGEPFF	TGTGCCAGCCGTGACTGGCAGGGAGGGACCGGGGAGCCGTTTTTT
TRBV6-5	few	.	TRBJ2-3	CASSYRGVGRKEYTQYF	TGTGCCAGCAGTTACCGCGGAGTTGGACGGAAAGAATATACGCAGTATTTT
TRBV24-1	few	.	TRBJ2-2	CATSDYNRRELFF	TGTGCCACCAGTGACTACAATCGCCGGGAGCTGTTTTTT
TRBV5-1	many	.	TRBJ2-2	CASSGLGRMNTGELFF	TGCGCCAGCAGCGGTTTAGGACGGATGAACACCGGGGAGCTGTTTTTT
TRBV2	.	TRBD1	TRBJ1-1	CASSGQVGTEAFF	TGTGCCAGCAGCGGACAGGTCGGCACTGAAGCTTTCTTT
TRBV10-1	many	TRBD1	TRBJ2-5	CASSEKGAPETQYF	TGCGCCAGCAGTGAGAAGGGGGCCCCAGAGACCCAGTACTTC
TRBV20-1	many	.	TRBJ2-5	CSVMDFSQETQYF	TGCAGTGTAATGGACTTCTCGCAAGAGACCCAGTACTTC